This passage covers 2 T cell receptor beta chains from one sample sequenced in a study of PD-1 blockade in classical Hodgkin lymphoma. Time point defined: cycle 4 day 1 (C4D1), after less than 7 weeks of nivolumab. Every single patient, without exception, relapsed after autologous stem cell transplantation, and brentuximab vedotin exposure varied. Libraries were prepared by immunoSEQ multiplex PCR; TCRdb keeps only in-frame clonotypes and omits some of them. Among about 21,000 clones listed, roughly 85% were seen once. The material sequenced was peripheral blood mononuclear cells (PBMCs), taken before the fourth cycle of nivolumab. The receptors come from a human donor with classical Hodgkin lymphoma.

The chain joins TRBV6-5 to TRBJ1-1, with 8 bases that match TRBD1. This CDR3 spans 14 amino acids. With V trimmed by 5 bases and J by 2 bases, 4 bases remained unmatched. In germline, CDR1 is MNHEY, CDR2 SVGAGI. The CDR3 sequence is CASSLGQGNTEAFF. The CDR3, as DNA: TGTGCCAGCAGTCTAGGACAGGGAAACACTGAAGCTTTCTTT.

This rearrangement joins TRBV7-9 to TRBJ1-1, with TRBD1 matching over 7 bases. Germline V lookup: CDR1 SEHNR, CDR2 FQNEAQ (reference sequence). This CDR3 is built from 14 residues. Losses at the gene ends were 3 bases for V and 0 bases for J; bases not matched to a gene: 1. CDR3 sequence reads: CASSLTGLNTEAFF. The CDR3 DNA reads TGTGCCAGCAGCTTGACAGGGTTGAACACTGAAGCTTTCTTT.